The rows below give T cell receptor beta chains drawn from one sample of a study of blood T cell repertoires in COVID-19. Produced via immunoSEQ multiplex PCR; TCRdb's table is partial and in-frame only. The table includes under 150,000 clones, 65% to 80% detected once. The sample consisted of peripheral blood. The receptors originated from a man older than 75 with acute or convalescent COVID-19. Each CDR3 is given with its conserved first and last residue. Each record gives: V gene, J gene, clone size, D gene, CDR3 DNA, CDR3 protein. A D gene is named only where the DNA matches it firmly. A row's size may be missing; if present it is once, few, many or a size class.

v_gene: TRBV11-3; j_gene: TRBJ2-7; abundance: .; d_gene: .; CDR3nt: TGTGCCAGCAGCTTACGGCAGGGAGGCGAGCAGTACTTC; CDR3aa: CASSLRQGGEQYF
v_gene: TRBV2; j_gene: TRBJ2-7; abundance: .; d_gene: .; CDR3nt: TGTGCCAGCAGTCCGACCACGGGGTCCTACGAGCAGTACTTC; CDR3aa: CASSPTTGSYEQYF
v_gene: TRBV12-5; j_gene: TRBJ2-1; abundance: .; d_gene: TRBD2; CDR3nt: TGTGCTAGTGCTTCCAGTCTAGCGGGGGGGCGCAATGAGCAGTTCTTC; CDR3aa: CASASSLAGGRNEQFF
v_gene: TRBV7-3; j_gene: TRBJ2-3; abundance: few; d_gene: TRBD2; CDR3nt: TGTGCCAGCAGCTCCGTGGGCGGGGGGGCAGATACGCAGTATTTT; CDR3aa: CASSSVGGGADTQYF
v_gene: TRBV9; j_gene: TRBJ2-1; abundance: .; d_gene: .; CDR3nt: TGTGCCAGCAGCGCCCCGCCCCCTACGGGGTGGGAGCAGTTCTTC; CDR3aa: CASSAPPPTGWEQFF
v_gene: TRBV7-3; j_gene: TRBJ2-1; abundance: .; d_gene: .; CDR3nt: TGTGCCAGCAGCTTAGGTCCTAGCGCTACCCGGGAGTTCTTC; CDR3aa: CASSLGPSATREFF
v_gene: TRBV9; j_gene: TRBJ2-6; abundance: once; d_gene: .; CDR3nt: TGTGCCAGCAGCTTAGGGCACTCTGGGGCCAACGTCCTGACTTTC; CDR3aa: CASSLGHSGANVLTF
v_gene: TRBV7-2; j_gene: TRBJ2-5; abundance: once; d_gene: TRBD2; CDR3nt: TGTGCCAGCAGCTTAACCCTAGCGGGGGCCGGTGAGACCCAGTACTTC; CDR3aa: CASSLTLAGAGETQYF
v_gene: TRBV7-9; j_gene: TRBJ1-1; abundance: .; d_gene: .; CDR3nt: TGTGCCAGCAGCTTAAGCTATGGGAGGACTGAAGCTTTCTTT; CDR3aa: CASSLSYGRTEAFF
v_gene: TRBV7-2; j_gene: TRBJ2-5; abundance: .; d_gene: TRBD1; CDR3nt: TGTGCCAGCAGCGGGGACAGGGTTCGTCAAGAGACCCAGTACTTC; CDR3aa: CASSGDRVRQETQYF
v_gene: TRBV28; j_gene: TRBJ2-7; abundance: few; d_gene: TRBD1; CDR3nt: TGTGCCAGCAGTCCTTGGACAGGGAAAAGTTCCGAGCAGTACTTC; CDR3aa: CASSPWTGKSSEQYF
v_gene: TRBV10-3; j_gene: TRBJ2-2; abundance: .; d_gene: .; CDR3nt: TGTGCCATCAGTGAGCCCGGCACCGGGGAGCTGTTTTTT; CDR3aa: CAISEPGTGELFF
v_gene: TRBV4-2; j_gene: TRBJ2-7; abundance: .; d_gene: TRBD1; CDR3nt: TGTGCCAGCAGCCAAGGGGACAGCTACGAGCAGTACTTC; CDR3aa: CASSQGDSYEQYF
v_gene: TRBV7-8; j_gene: TRBJ1-1; abundance: .; d_gene: .; CDR3nt: TGTGCCAGCAGCCCCTCTGGGCCTGAAGCTTTCTTT; CDR3aa: CASSPSGPEAFF
v_gene: TRBV18; j_gene: TRBJ2-3; abundance: .; d_gene: TRBD2; CDR3nt: TGTGCCAGCTCACCTGGACTAGCGGGGGCCCTAGATACGCAGTATTTT; CDR3aa: CASSPGLAGALDTQYF
v_gene: TRBV11-2; j_gene: TRBJ1-3; abundance: .; d_gene: .; CDR3nt: TGTGCCAGCCGCTCTCTCGTCGGGAACACCATATATTTT; CDR3aa: CASRSLVGNTIYF
v_gene: TRBV5-4; j_gene: TRBJ2-5; abundance: few; d_gene: .; CDR3nt: TGTGCCAGCAGCTTGTATTTAGGTGACAGGTTCCGCGAGACCCAGTACTTC; CDR3aa: CASSLYLGDRFRETQYF
v_gene: TRBV20-1; j_gene: TRBJ1-4; abundance: .; d_gene: TRBD1; CDR3nt: TGCAGTGCTAGTGAGAGGACAGGGGGGGGAGAAAAACTGTTTTTT; CDR3aa: CSASERTGGGEKLFF
v_gene: TRBV7-9; j_gene: TRBJ2-1; abundance: .; d_gene: TRBD1; CDR3nt: TGTGCCAGCAGCGTGGGACAGACCAGCTCCTACAATGAGCAGTTCTTC; CDR3aa: CASSVGQTSSYNEQFF
v_gene: TRBV5-1; j_gene: TRBJ2-6; abundance: few; d_gene: TRBD1; CDR3nt: TGCGCCAGCAGCTTGGGACAGGGGGCTGGGGCCAACGTCCTGACTTTC; CDR3aa: CASSLGQGAGANVLTF
v_gene: TRBV9; j_gene: TRBJ1-2; abundance: .; d_gene: TRBD1; CDR3nt: TGTGCCAGCAGCGTAGGGGAGAAGACAGGGTATTATGGCTACACCTTC; CDR3aa: CASSVGEKTGYYGYTF
v_gene: TRBV24-1; j_gene: TRBJ1-3; abundance: .; d_gene: .; CDR3nt: TGTGCCACCAGTGAGTTGATATCTGGAAACACCATATATTTT; CDR3aa: CATSELISGNTIYF
v_gene: TRBV30; j_gene: TRBJ2-3; abundance: .; d_gene: .; CDR3nt: TGTGCCTGCCCCTTTTTTGCAGATACGCAGTATTTT; CDR3aa: CACPFFADTQYF
v_gene: TRBV7-8; j_gene: TRBJ2-3; abundance: few; d_gene: TRBD2; CDR3nt: TGTGCCAGCAGCCTAGGGACTAGCGGGGGGGCTAGGACAGATACGCAGTATTTT; CDR3aa: CASSLGTSGGARTDTQYF
v_gene: TRBV6-1; j_gene: TRBJ1-5; abundance: .; d_gene: .; CDR3nt: TGTGCCAGCAGTGAAGATTGGGCAGGGGCACTAAATCAGCCCCAGCATTTT; CDR3aa: CASSEDWAGALNQPQHF
v_gene: TRBV9; j_gene: TRBJ2-1; abundance: .; d_gene: TRBD1; CDR3nt: TGTGCCAGCAGCTCCCGACAGGGGGGTCTTGCCAATGAGCAGTTCTTC; CDR3aa: CASSSRQGGLANEQFF
v_gene: TRBV19; j_gene: TRBJ1-3; abundance: .; d_gene: .; CDR3nt: TGTGCCAGTAGGATACAGGCGTCTGGAAACACCATATATTTT; CDR3aa: CASRIQASGNTIYF
v_gene: TRBV6-2/TRBV6-3; j_gene: TRBJ1-5; abundance: once; d_gene: TRBD1; CDR3nt: TGTGCCAGCAGTTACAATCCGGGACAGGGGTTCAATCAGCCCCAGCATTTT; CDR3aa: CASSYNPGQGFNQPQHF
v_gene: TRBV5-4; j_gene: TRBJ2-7; abundance: .; d_gene: TRBD1; CDR3nt: TGTGCCGTCACACAGGGGGTGTCCTACGAGCAGTACTTC; CDR3aa: CAVTQGVSYEQYF
v_gene: TRBV5-6; j_gene: TRBJ2-4; abundance: .; d_gene: .; CDR3nt: TGTGCCAGCAGCCTCGATAATCGAGGAAACATTCAGTACTTC; CDR3aa: CASSLDNRGNIQYF
v_gene: TRBV7-3; j_gene: TRBJ2-5; abundance: .; d_gene: TRBD2; CDR3nt: TGTGCCAGCAGCCAAAGCGGGGGGCGAGAGACCCAGTACTTC; CDR3aa: CASSQSGGRETQYF
v_gene: TRBV6-2/TRBV6-3; j_gene: TRBJ2-3; abundance: .; d_gene: .; CDR3nt: TGTGCCAGCAGTACCTCAGGGACTAGCACAGATACGCAGTATTTT; CDR3aa: CASSTSGTSTDTQYF
v_gene: TRBV7-6; j_gene: TRBJ1-5; abundance: .; d_gene: .; CDR3nt: TGTGCCAGCAGCTCCGGCCCAGGGTCCAATCAGCCCCAGCATTTT; CDR3aa: CASSSGPGSNQPQHF
v_gene: TRBV7-2; j_gene: TRBJ1-2; abundance: few; d_gene: TRBD1; CDR3nt: TGTGCCAGCAGCTCGCGGGACAGGGGGTATGGCTACACCTTC; CDR3aa: CASSSRDRGYGYTF
v_gene: TRBV7-9; j_gene: TRBJ1-2; abundance: .; d_gene: TRBD1; CDR3nt: TGTGCCAGCAGCTTGGCACAGGGGGTTAACTATGGCTACACCTTC; CDR3aa: CASSLAQGVNYGYTF
v_gene: TRBV4-2; j_gene: TRBJ1-2; abundance: .; d_gene: .; CDR3nt: TGTGCCAGCAGCCAAGATCTAGGGGGAAGCCCCTCTGGAGGCTACACCTTC; CDR3aa: CASSQDLGGSPSGGYTF
v_gene: TRBV6-5; j_gene: TRBJ2-7; abundance: .; d_gene: .; CDR3nt: TGTGCCAGCAGTCCGGCAGGGTCCTTACCCTACGAGCAGTACTTC; CDR3aa: CASSPAGSLPYEQYF
v_gene: TRBV6-5; j_gene: TRBJ2-7; abundance: .; d_gene: .; CDR3nt: TGTGCCAGCAGTTCTCCCCAGGGGACGTTGACCTACGAGCAGTACTTC; CDR3aa: CASSSPQGTLTYEQYF
v_gene: TRBV5-1; j_gene: TRBJ2-3; abundance: .; d_gene: .; CDR3nt: TGCGCCAGCAGCTTGGATCCGGCAGGGGGGACAGATACGCAGTATTTT; CDR3aa: CASSLDPAGGTDTQYF
v_gene: TRBV28; j_gene: TRBJ2-7; abundance: .; d_gene: TRBD1; CDR3nt: TGTGCCAGCCATGAACCGGGACAGGGAGGTCGGCAGTACTTC; CDR3aa: CASHEPGQGGRQYF
v_gene: TRBV13; j_gene: TRBJ2-7; abundance: .; d_gene: TRBD1; CDR3nt: TGTGCCAGCAGCTCGCTACGGACAGGCCACTCCTACGAGCAGTACTTC; CDR3aa: CASSSLRTGHSYEQYF
v_gene: TRBV18; j_gene: TRBJ2-7; abundance: .; d_gene: TRBD1; CDR3nt: TGTGCCAGCTCATCAGCACAGGGGGCCTCCTACGAGCAGTACTTC; CDR3aa: CASSSAQGASYEQYF